The clone carrying this T cell receptor beta chain has only a few counts. No antigen is known for it. Trimming took off 1 base at V and 0 bases at J, with 13 bases between the two ends. This CDR3 is 16 amino acids long. CDR1 and CDR2 (germline): SGHTA, FQGNSA. The data derive from a study of T-cell memory formation after mild COVID-19. Findings and caveats of the study: Some clones that responded were present in memory (sampled pre-infection), which suggests cross-reactive memory joined.

MiXCR, applied by TCRdb to the 5' RACE reads, yields one record per CDR3 protein. Counted here are roughly 620,000 distinct CDR3 sequences, about a sixth occurring once; the ten biggest clones make up around 12%. The sample was PBMCs or a T cell subset sorted from them (not recorded which). The gene calls are TRBV7-2 and TRBJ2-7; D perhaps matches TRBD2 (6 bases). This receptor was taken from an adult woman who had mild COVID-19 (a few samples of this study predate the infection). Cell type and time point are not known. CDR3 in amino acids: CASSLGGGLRSYEQYF. The CDR3 nucleotides are TGTGCCAGCAGCTTAGGAGGAGGGCTACGCTCCTACGAGCAGTACTTC.